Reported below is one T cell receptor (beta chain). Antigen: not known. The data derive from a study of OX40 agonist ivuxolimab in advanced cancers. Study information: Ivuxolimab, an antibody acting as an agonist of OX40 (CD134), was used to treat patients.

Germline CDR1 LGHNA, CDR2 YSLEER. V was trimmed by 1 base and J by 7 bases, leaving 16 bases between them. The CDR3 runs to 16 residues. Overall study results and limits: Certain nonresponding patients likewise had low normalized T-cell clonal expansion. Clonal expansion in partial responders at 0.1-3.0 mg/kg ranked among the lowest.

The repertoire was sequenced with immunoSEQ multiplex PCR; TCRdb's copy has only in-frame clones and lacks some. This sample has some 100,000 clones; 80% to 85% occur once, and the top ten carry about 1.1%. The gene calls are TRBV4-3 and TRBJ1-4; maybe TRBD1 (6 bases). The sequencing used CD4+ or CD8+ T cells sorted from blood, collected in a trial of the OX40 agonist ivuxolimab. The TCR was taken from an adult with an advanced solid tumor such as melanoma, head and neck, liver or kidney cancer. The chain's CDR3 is CASSQGMIRTAEKLFF. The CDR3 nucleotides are TGCGCCAGCAGCCAAGGTATGATTCGGACAGCTGAAAAACTGTTTTTT.